This TCR beta chain was identified during a study of blood T cell repertoires in COVID-19. Overall study: There were acute and convalescent COVID-19 samples, and they came from the United States, Italy and Spain.

Some clones are missing from TCRdb's copy, which holds only in-frame ones; the method was immunoSEQ multiplex PCR. The sample has almost 100,000 clones, about nine tenths seen once. The germline V and J ends were trimmed by 0 bases and 8 bases, with 22 bases remaining between them. Looked up from germline, CDR1 is MNHNS and CDR2 is SASEGT. CDR3 size: 17 residues. The sequence derives from a man in his fifties or sixties with acute or convalescent COVID-19. The sequenced sample was peripheral blood. The chain combines TRBV6-1 with TRBJ1-2; a weak D match, TRBD1 (5 bases). DNA of the CDR3: TGTGCCAGCAGTGAAGCTAAGTATATTCAGGGTCGATTGGGCTACACCTTC. This encodes CASSEAKYIQGRLGYTF.